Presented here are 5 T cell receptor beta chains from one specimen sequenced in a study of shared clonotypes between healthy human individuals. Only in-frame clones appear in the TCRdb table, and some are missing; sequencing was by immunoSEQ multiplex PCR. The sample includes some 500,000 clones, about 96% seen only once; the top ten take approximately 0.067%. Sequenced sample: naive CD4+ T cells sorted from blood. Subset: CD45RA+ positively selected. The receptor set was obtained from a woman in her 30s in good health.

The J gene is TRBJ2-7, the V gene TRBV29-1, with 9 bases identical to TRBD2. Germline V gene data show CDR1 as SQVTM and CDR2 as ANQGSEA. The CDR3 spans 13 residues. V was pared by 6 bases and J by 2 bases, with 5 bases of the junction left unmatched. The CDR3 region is CSVTLAGTYEQYF. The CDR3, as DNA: TGCAGCGTCACCCTAGCGGGAACCTACGAGCAGTACTTC.

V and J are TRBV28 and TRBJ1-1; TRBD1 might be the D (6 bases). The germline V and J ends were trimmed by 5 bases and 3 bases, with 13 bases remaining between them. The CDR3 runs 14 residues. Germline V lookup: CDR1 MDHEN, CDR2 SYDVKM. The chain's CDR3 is CASSDRAGDTEAFF. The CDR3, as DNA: TGTGCCAGCAGTGACCGCGCAGGGGACACTGAAGCTTTCTTT.

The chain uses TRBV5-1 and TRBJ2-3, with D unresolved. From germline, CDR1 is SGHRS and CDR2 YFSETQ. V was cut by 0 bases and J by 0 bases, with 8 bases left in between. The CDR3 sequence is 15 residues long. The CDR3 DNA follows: TGCGCCAGCAGCTTGGAGCGACCAAGCACAGATACGCAGTATTTT. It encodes CASSLERPSTDTQYF. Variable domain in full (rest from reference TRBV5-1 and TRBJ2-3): KAGVTQTPRYLIKTRGQQVTLSCSPISGHRSVSWYQQTPGQGLQFLFEYFSETQRNKGNFPGRFSGRQFSNSRSEMNVSTLELGDSALYLCASSLERPSTDTQYFGPGTRLTVL.

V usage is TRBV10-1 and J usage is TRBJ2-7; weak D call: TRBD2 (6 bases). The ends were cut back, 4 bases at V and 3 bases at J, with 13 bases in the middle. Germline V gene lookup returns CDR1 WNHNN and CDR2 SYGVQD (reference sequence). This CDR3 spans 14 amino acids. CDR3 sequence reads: CASSASGDYYEQYF. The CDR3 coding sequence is TGCGCCAGCAGTGCGTCGGGGGATTACTACGAGCAGTACTTC.

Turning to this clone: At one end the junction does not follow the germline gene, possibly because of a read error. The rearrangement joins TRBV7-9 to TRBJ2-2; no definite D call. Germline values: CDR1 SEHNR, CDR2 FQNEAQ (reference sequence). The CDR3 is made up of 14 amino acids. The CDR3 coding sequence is TGTGCCAGCATCTTATCCGGATACACCGGGGAGCTGTTTTTT. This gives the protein CASILSGYTGELFF.